The present entry profiles one TCR beta chain with its context. The entry originates in a study of cytomegalovirus exposure and HLA in healthy donors. Study in general: As released early, the data held roughly 85 million unique TCRs from HLA-typed donors.

It was with 60 Vbeta and 13 Jbeta primers that the PCR ran. Measured with immunoSEQ multiplex PCR; TCRdb has only the in-frame clones, and not every one. The sample holds around 200,000 clones, 75% to 90% seen once. Sequenced input: PBMCs. The receptor comes from a middle-aged man in good health and CMV-seronegative.

For the CDR3, the DNA is TGTGCCAGCAGTCAGCCGGGACAGCGCCGCTCTGGGGCCAACGTCCTGACTTTC. It translates to CASSQPGQRRSGANVLTF. The rearrangement links TRBV7-9 to TRBJ2-6; 7 positions agree with TRBD1. Trimming cost V 6 bases and J 0 bases; bases outside gene matches: 11. The CDR3 is 18 amino acids. CDR1 is SEHNR and CDR2 is FQNEAQ in the germline V gene (reference sequence).